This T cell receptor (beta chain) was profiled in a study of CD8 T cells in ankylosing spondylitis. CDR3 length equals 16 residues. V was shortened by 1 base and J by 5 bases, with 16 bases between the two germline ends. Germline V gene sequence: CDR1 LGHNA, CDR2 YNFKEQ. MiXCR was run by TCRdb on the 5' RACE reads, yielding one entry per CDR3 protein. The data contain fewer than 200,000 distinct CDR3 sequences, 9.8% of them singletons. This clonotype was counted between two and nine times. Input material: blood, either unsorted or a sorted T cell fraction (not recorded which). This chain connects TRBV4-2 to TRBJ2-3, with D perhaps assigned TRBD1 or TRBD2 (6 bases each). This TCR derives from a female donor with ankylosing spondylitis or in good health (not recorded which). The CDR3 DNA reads TGTGCCAGCAGCCAAGGCGGGAAGGGACACCTAGATACGCAGTATTTT. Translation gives CASSQGGKGHLDTQYF.